One and the same sample provided the 28 T cell receptor beta chains below, sequenced in a study of cytomegalovirus exposure and HLA in healthy donors. The PCR made use of 60 Vbeta and 13 Jbeta primers. The data were produced by immunoSEQ multiplex PCR, yet TCRdb's version contains in-frame clones alone and is incomplete. The table for this sample gives fewer than 250,000 clones. Material for sequencing was PBMCs. These receptors came from a woman aged 25 to 39 in good health and CMV-seropositive.

The chain joins TRBV10-3 to TRBJ2-3, with 10 positions matching TRBD2. Per the germline V gene, CDR1 is ENHRY and CDR2 is SYGVKD. CDR3 size: 15 residues. V shed 6 bases, J shed 0 bases, and the junction held 3 bases outside the gene matches. The CDR3 loop is CAIRGLASSTDTQYF. The CDR3 DNA reads TGTGCCATCAGGGGACTAGCGTCAAGCACAGATACGCAGTATTTT.

The chain uses TRBV4-3 and TRBJ2-1; TRBD2 is a possible D gene (5 bases). The CDR3 has 14 amino acids. Germline V gene data show CDR1 as LGHNA and CDR2 as YSLEER. The germline V and J ends were trimmed by 0 bases and 8 bases, with 11 bases remaining between them. CDR3 sequence reads: CASSQDSIGDEQFF. CDR3 DNA: TGCGCCAGCAGCCAAGATAGTATCGGGGATGAGCAGTTCTTC.

The rearrangement joins TRBV6-1 to TRBJ1-2, with 7 bases lining up with TRBD1. This CDR3 region has 13 residues. Unmatched junction bases numbered 5, after V lost 5 bases and J lost 5 bases. Germline V gives CDR1 MNHNS, CDR2 SASEGT. CDR3 region: CASSHRGRYGYTF. The CDR3 nucleotides read TGTGCCAGCAGTCACAGGGGACGGTATGGCTACACCTTC.

Concerning this clone itself: The identical CDR3 is also encoded by other nucleotide sequences in the sample. The chain recombines TRBV7-2 with TRBJ2-7, with 7 bases identical to TRBD2. The CDR3 covers 14 residues. Germline-derived CDR1 and CDR2 are SGHTA and FQGNSA. V trimming: 0 bases; J trimming: 1 base; junction bases outside the gene matches: 0. The CDR3 DNA sequence: TGTGCCAGCAGCTTAGCGGGAGGGTCCTACGAGCAGTACTTC. Translated, it gives CASSLAGGSYEQYF.

V and J are TRBV11-3 and TRBJ2-5, with D possibly matching TRBD2 (6 bases). The CDR3 totals 15 residues. The V gene lost 1 base and the J gene lost 2 bases, with 11 bases spanning the gap. CDR1 and CDR2 (germline): SGHNT, YENEEA. CDR3 in amino acids: CASSLGGTYQETQYF. The CDR3 region has the DNA TGTGCCAGCAGCTTAGGTGGGACTTATCAAGAGACCCAGTACTTC. Looking up the rest from reference TRBV11-3 and TRBJ2-5 gives the full variable domain: EAGVVQSPRYKIIEKKQPVAFWCNPISGHNTLYWYLQNLGQGPELLIRYENEEAVDDSQLPKDRFSAERLKGVDSTLKIQPAELGDSAVYLCASSLGGTYQETQYFGPGTRLLVL.

The V call is TRBV5-4, the J call TRBJ1-1; 8 nucleotides match TRBD1. This CDR3 has 15 amino acids. Losses at the gene ends were 7 bases for V and 4 bases for J; bases not matched to a gene: 12. The V gene's germline CDR1 is SGHNT and CDR2 YYREEE (reference sequence). The CDR3, as DNA: TGTGCCAGCTTTCACAGGGGGGGGTTGGGCACTGAAGCTTTCTTT. It translates to CASFHRGGLGTEAFF.

The chain has TRBV7-9 and TRBJ2-5; D is unclear. Trimming pared 2 bases from V and 5 bases from J, leaving 15 bases between. The CDR3 spans 15 residues. Germline V gene data show CDR1 as SEHNR and CDR2 as FQNEAQ (reference sequence). This CDR3 reads CASSLFLRVWETQYF. The CDR3 DNA reads as TGTGCCAGCAGCTTATTTCTACGCGTTTGGGAGACCCAGTACTTC.

The chain couples TRBV9 to TRBJ2-7; D might be TRBD1 (5 bases). The length of the CDR3 is 14 residues. V shed 0 bases and J shed 6 bases, with 13 bases lying between them. Germline CDR1 and CDR2: SGDLS and YYNGEE. DNA for the CDR3: TGTGCCAGCAGCGTAGGGTCAGGGCCAGGCGAGCAGTACTTC. Protein: CASSVGSGPGEQYF.

The rearrangement uses TRBV5-1 and TRBJ2-7, with D perhaps TRBD2 (6 bases). V lost 0 bases and J 3 bases, leaving 13 bases between the germline ends. The CDR3 spans 15 residues. CDR1 is SGHRS and CDR2 is YFSETQ in the germline V gene. The CDR3 DNA sequence: TGCGCCAGCAGCTTGGATGTAGCGGACTTCTACGAGCAGTACTTC. The encoded protein is CASSLDVADFYEQYF.

The CDR3 sequence: CASSLMGGVEYF. The CDR3 nucleotides read TGTGCCAGCAGTTTAATGGGGGGAGTTGAGTATTTT. The chain has TRBV28 and TRBJ2-3, with D possibly matching TRBD2 (6 bases). Germline values: CDR1 MDHEN, CDR2 SYDVKM. V was shortened by 2 bases and J by 13 bases, with 13 bases between the two germline ends. The CDR3 covers 12 residues. Full variable domain (rest looked up from reference TRBV28 and TRBJ2-3): DVKVTQSSRYLVKRTGEKVFLECVQDMDHENMFWYRQDPGLGLRLIYFSYDVKMKEKGDIPEGYSVSREKKERFSLILESASTNQTSMYLCASSLMGGVEYFGPGTRLTVL.

This chain joins TRBV10-2 and TRBJ2-5, with D perhaps matching TRBD2 (5 bases). This CDR3 is 13 amino acids long. CDR1 and CDR2 from the germline V gene are WSHSY and SAAADI. V shed 2 bases and J shed 3 bases, with 7 bases lying between them. CDR3 in amino acids: CASSETREETQYF. The CDR3 DNA follows: TGCGCCAGCAGTGAGACTAGGGAAGAGACCCAGTACTTC.

The rearrangement uses TRBV7-2 and TRBJ1-5, with a possible D match to TRBD1 (5 bases). Germline V lookup: CDR1 SGHTA, CDR2 FQGNSA. V lost 4 bases and J lost 11, with 15 bases in between. The CDR3 runs 13 residues. The CDR3 sequence is CASSSAGFYAQHF. In DNA, the CDR3 is TGTGCCAGCAGCTCCGCAGGGTTTTATGCCCAGCATTTT.

The J gene is TRBJ2-7, the V gene TRBV5-7; maybe TRBD1 (5 bases). TRBV5-7 is flagged as an ORF with uncertain function. The CDR3 is 15 amino acids. V lost 5 bases, J lost 0 bases, and 15 bases lay in between. CDR3 residues: CASSDTRQISYEQYF. The CDR3 nucleotides read TGTGCCAGCAGTGACACGAGACAGATCTCCTACGAGCAGTACTTC.

The J gene is TRBJ1-2, the V gene TRBV6-5; D perhaps matches TRBD1 (6 bases). Between the trimmed V and J ends, which lost 4 bases and 2 bases, there was a span of 14 bases. The germline gives CDR1 MNHEY, CDR2 SVGAGI. The CDR3 is 15 residues long. CDR3 residues: CASSSPGGANYGYTF. The CDR3 DNA is TGTGCCAGCAGTTCCCCGGGGGGCGCGAACTATGGCTACACCTTC.

This chain uses TRBV2 with TRBJ2-3; possible D gene TRBD2, 5 bases. The CDR3 length is 12 residues. Between the trimmed V and J ends, which lost 1 base and 8 bases, there was a span of 7 bases. Germline lookup yields CDR1 SNHLY and CDR2 FYNNEI. CDR3 nucleotides: TGTGCCAGCAGTGAAGTGGCGGGTACGCAGTATTTT. As protein: CASSEVAGTQYF.

The chain couples TRBV29-1 to TRBJ2-5; the D gene is possibly TRBD1 (5 bases). The J call could be wrong; TRBJ2-7 is a better fit for the DNA end. The CDR3 is 13 amino acids. Germline V gene sequence: CDR1 SQVTM, CDR2 ANQGSEA. The CDR3 coding sequence is TGCAGCGTTGAAGACCATAAGGGGCCCGAGCAGTACTTC. Its translation is CSVEDHKGPEQYF.

The rearrangement links TRBV6-7 to TRBJ1-1; D perhaps matches TRBD1 (6 bases). TRBV6-7 is an ORF, with its function uncertain. V lost 6 bases and J 0 bases, leaving 20 bases between the germline ends. This CDR3 spans 17 amino acids. The CDR3 DNA follows: TGTGCCAGCAGACCACCTGGGGGCCCCCCGCTGAACACTGAAGCTTTCTTT. Residues: CASRPPGGPPLNTEAFF.

The J gene is TRBJ2-5, the V gene TRBV6-5; D uncertain. Germline V gives CDR1 MNHEY, CDR2 SVGAGI. The CDR3 is 16 amino acids. V was clipped by 0 bases and J by 7 bases, with 18 bases between them. CDR3 nucleotide sequence: TGTGCCAGCAGTTACTCGAGTGTCGTAGCCCTAGTGACCCAGTACTTC. It translates to CASSYSSVVALVTQYF.

The genes are TRBV29-1 and TRBJ2-3, with TRBD1 as a possible D gene (5 bases). The germline gives CDR1 SQVTM, CDR2 ANQGSEA. Trimming took off 3 bases at V and 2 bases at J, with 9 bases between the two ends. The CDR3 length is 13 residues. CDR3 sequence reads: CSVETEITDTQYF. CDR3 nucleotides: TGCAGCGTTGAGACAGAGATCACAGATACGCAGTATTTT.

CDR3: CASSSSTGGLNYGYTF. CDR3 coding DNA: TGTGCCAGCTCTTCCTCTACTGGGGGCTTAAACTATGGCTACACCTTC. The chain links TRBV18 to TRBJ1-2; weak D call: TRBD1 (6 bases). The V end lost 6 bases, the J end lost 2 bases, and 19 bases lay between the germline ends. Germline V gene sequence: CDR1 KGHSH, CDR2 LQKENI. The CDR3 length is 16 residues.

The genes are TRBV7-9 and TRBJ1-1, with D maybe TRBD1 (6 bases). Between the trimmed V and J ends, which lost 5 bases and 8 bases, there was a span of 12 bases. The CDR3 consists of 12 residues. The V gene's germline CDR1 is SEHNR and CDR2 FQNEAQ (reference sequence). This CDR3 reads CASSVDRNEAFF. CDR3 DNA: TGTGCCAGCAGCGTCGACAGGAACGAAGCTTTCTTT.

CDR3 nucleotides: TGCAGCGTTGAAGTCGCCCTAGCGGGAGTGCGAGAGACCCAGTACTTC. The encoded protein is CSVEVALAGVRETQYF. V usage is TRBV29-1 and J usage is TRBJ2-5; 10 bases align to TRBD2. The trim removed 1 base at V and 4 bases at J, leaving 9 bases unmatched. The CDR3 is 16 amino acids. The V gene's germline CDR1 is SQVTM and CDR2 ANQGSEA.

The V gene is TRBV30, the J gene TRBJ2-7, with 13 bases aligning to TRBD2. V dropped 3 bases and J dropped 7; count of bases not matched to a gene: 6. The CDR3 has 14 residues. CDR1 GTSNPN and CDR2 SVGIG come from the germline V gene (reference sequence). The CDR3 here is CAWRELAGGREQYF. The CDR3 DNA is TGTGCCTGGAGAGAACTAGCGGGAGGGAGGGAGCAGTACTTC.

The chain has TRBV6-1 and TRBJ1-2; D is perhaps TRBD1 (5 bases). Looked up from germline, CDR1 is MNHNS and CDR2 is SASEGT. The germline V and J ends were trimmed by 7 bases and 5 bases, with 11 bases remaining between them. The CDR3 extends over 12 amino acids. The CDR3 DNA follows: TGTGCCAGCATCCAGGGAATATATGGCTACACCTTC. As protein: CASIQGIYGYTF.

The chain is built from TRBV2 and TRBJ1-6; the D gene is possibly TRBD1 (6 bases). V was clipped by 7 bases and J by 10 bases, with 23 bases between them. Germline assignment: CDR1 SNHLY and CDR2 FYNNEI. The CDR3 extends over 16 amino acids. This CDR3 is CASKSTGRGMRSPLHF. Here the CDR3 DNA reads TGTGCCAGCAAAAGTACAGGGAGGGGAATGAGGTCACCCCTCCACTTT. Based on the CDR3 plus reference TRBV2 and TRBJ1-6, the full variable domain is EPEVTQTPSHQVTQMGQEVILRCVPISNHLYFYWYRQILGQKVEFLVSFYNNEISEKSEIFDDQFSVERPDGSNFTLKIRSTKLEDSAMYFCASKSTGRGMRSPLHFGNGTRLTVT.

The gene calls are TRBV28 and TRBJ1-2, with TRBD1 identical over 7 bases. Germline-derived CDR1 and CDR2 are MDHEN and SYDVKM. The CDR3 extends over 14 amino acids. V was clipped by 2 bases and J by 3 bases; unmatched bases: 3. The CDR3 reads CASSLTGVDYGYTF. The CDR3 DNA reads TGTGCCAGCAGTTTAACAGGGGTCGACTATGGCTACACCTTC.

The V call is TRBV9, the J call TRBJ1-5, with a weak D call TRBD1 (5 bases). V gave up 0 bases and J gave up 10 bases, with 8 bases separating them. This CDR3 has 12 residues. In germline, CDR1 is SGDLS, CDR2 YYNGEE. The CDR3: CASSVVRVPQHF. The CDR3 DNA is TGTGCCAGCAGCGTAGTCAGGGTCCCCCAGCATTTT.

The J gene is TRBJ2-7, the V gene TRBV4-1; D ambiguous. The CDR3 has 12 amino acids. Between the trimmed V and J ends, which lost 0 bases and 3 bases, there was a span of 3 bases. Germline lookup yields CDR1 MGHRA and CDR2 YSYEKL. CDR3 sequence reads: CASSQDGYEQYF. In DNA form, the CDR3 reads TGCGCCAGCAGCCAAGACGGCTACGAGCAGTACTTC.